Below are 8 T cell receptor beta chains sequenced from a single sample in a study of OX40 agonist ivuxolimab in advanced cancers. The repertoire was sequenced with immunoSEQ multiplex PCR; TCRdb's copy has only in-frame clones and lacks some. Of fewer than 95,000 clones listed, about 86% are singletons. The material was CD4+ or CD8+ T cells sorted from blood, obtained in a trial of the OX40 agonist ivuxolimab. These receptors were obtained from an adult with an advanced solid tumor such as melanoma, head and neck, liver or kidney cancer.

The chain links TRBV9 to TRBJ1-1, with 9 nucleotides matching TRBD1. This CDR3 is built from 15 residues. With V trimmed by 3 bases and J by 1 base, 4 bases remained unmatched. Germline CDR1 reads SGDLS; CDR2 reads YYNGEE. The chain's CDR3 is CASSATDRGNTEAFF. Written as DNA, the CDR3 is TGTGCCAGCAGCGCAACGGACAGGGGGAACACTGAAGCTTTCTTT.

V is TRBV11-2 and J is TRBJ2-5, with D perhaps matching TRBD2 (5 bases). Trimming left V 8 bases short and J 6 bases short, with 13 bases between. Per the germline V gene, CDR1 is SGHAT and CDR2 is FQNNGV. The CDR3 is made up of 12 amino acids. In DNA form, the CDR3 reads TGTGCCAGCCGCGGAAGGGAGAAGACCCAGTACTTC. Translated: CASRGREKTQYF.

The chain joins TRBV7-8 to TRBJ2-7; no clear D. CDR1 SGHVS and CDR2 FQNEAQ come from the germline V gene. CDR3 length equals 14 residues. V was trimmed by 1 base and J by 6 bases, leaving 13 bases between them. CDR3 residues: CASSLGDPYSEQYV. The CDR3 nucleotides are TGTGCCAGCAGCTTAGGGGATCCCTATAGCGAGCAGTACGTC.

This clone was detected only a few times. V usage is TRBV4-2 and J usage is TRBJ2-7, with 7 bases fitting TRBD2. CDR1 is LGHNA, CDR2 YNFKEQ, per germline. The CDR3 consists of 15 residues. The V gene end was trimmed by 2 bases and the J gene end by 5 bases; junction bases not matched to a gene: 9. CDR3 amino acids: CASSQLGRAEDEQYV. DNA for the CDR3: TGTGCCAGCAGCCAACTGGGGAGGGCCGAGGACGAGCAGTACGTC.

The gene calls are TRBV7-2 and TRBJ2-5, with a tentative D call TRBD2 (6 bases). The CDR3 has 14 amino acids. Germline lookup yields CDR1 SGHTA and CDR2 FQGNSA. V was pared by 3 bases and J by 1 base, with 9 bases between. The CDR3 reads CASSLGGTQETQYF. The CDR3, as DNA: TGTGCCAGCAGCTTGGGAGGAACCCAAGAGACCCAGTACTTC.

This clone was counted only a few times. The V call is TRBV6-5, the J call TRBJ2-7, with 7 bases that match TRBD2. This CDR3 is 15 amino acids long. CDR1 and CDR2 from the germline V gene are MNHEY and SVGAGI. V lost 0 bases and J lost 3; bases outside the gene matches: 5. CDR3 region: CASSYSAGRDYEQYF. For the CDR3, the DNA is TGTGCCAGCAGTTACTCTGCAGGGAGGGACTACGAGCAGTACTTC.

The V and J genes are TRBV13 and TRBJ1-1; no reliable D call. The germline V gene has CDR1 PRHDT and CDR2 FYEKMQ (reference sequence). The CDR3 sequence is 13 residues long. V dropped 1 base and J dropped 7 bases, with 10 bases sitting between them. The CDR3 loop reads CASSLVPGREAFF. The CDR3 nucleotides read TGTGCCAGCAGCTTAGTCCCAGGCCGTGAAGCTTTCTTT.

This rearrangement joins TRBV7-9 to TRBJ1-4, with D possibly being TRBD1 (6 bases). CDR1 SEHNR and CDR2 FQNEAQ come from the germline V gene (reference sequence). The V and J ends lost 6 bases and 6 bases respectively, with 17 bases between them. The CDR3 contains 15 residues. The CDR3 bases are TGTGCCAGCAGACCGTACAGGGAGCTTGATGAAAAACTGTTTTTT. Translation: CASRPYRELDEKLFF.